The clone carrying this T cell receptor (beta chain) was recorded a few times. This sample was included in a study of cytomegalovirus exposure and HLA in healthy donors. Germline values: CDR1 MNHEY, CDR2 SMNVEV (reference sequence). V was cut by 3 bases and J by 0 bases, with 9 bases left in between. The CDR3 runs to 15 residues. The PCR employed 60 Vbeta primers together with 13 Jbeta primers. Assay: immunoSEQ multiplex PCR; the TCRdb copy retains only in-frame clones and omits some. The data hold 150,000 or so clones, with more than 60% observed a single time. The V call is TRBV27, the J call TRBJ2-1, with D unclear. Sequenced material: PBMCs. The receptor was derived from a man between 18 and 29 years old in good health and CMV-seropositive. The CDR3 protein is CASSFQPSSYNEQFF. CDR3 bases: TGTGCCAGCAGTTTCCAACCCAGCTCCTACAATGAGCAGTTCTTC.